Shown below are 11 T cell receptor beta chains from a single sample sequenced in a study of T cell repertoires in cytomegalovirus infection. MiXCR, run by TCRdb on the reads, gives a single entry per CDR3 protein. The sample carries around 710,000 distinct CDR3 sequences, 25% to 30% recorded once. For these receptors, no antigen is known. This specimen consisted of cultured CD8+ T cells from PBMCs, obtained from culture after CMV antigen stimulation. Receptors were obtained from a human donor in good health (CMV status not recorded). Some clones in this sample may be carry-over from other donors' samples.

The chain has TRBV7-9 and TRBJ1-2, with D unresolved. V gave up 3 bases and J gave up 8 bases, with 19 bases separating them. CDR1 and CDR2 from the germline V gene are SEHNR and FQNEAQ (reference sequence). The CDR3 covers 15 residues. The CDR3 loop is CASSFGEYGEKGYTF. DNA of the CDR3: TGTGCCAGCAGCTTCGGGGAATACGGCGAAAAGGGCTACACCTTC.

The V call is TRBV20-1, the J call TRBJ2-3, with a weak D call TRBD2 (6 bases). The V end was cut by 5 bases, the J end by 6 bases, with 21 bases between. Germline V gives CDR1 DFQATT, CDR2 SNEGSKA (reference sequence). The CDR3 loop spans 15 amino acids. DNA of the CDR3: TGCAGTGCTCGGAGGATCGCCTGGGGGAGGGATACGCAGTATTTT. Amino acids: CSARRIAWGRDTQYF.

This clonotype was counted a few times. This chain links TRBV6-5 with TRBJ1-5; D uncertain. The CDR3 totals 15 residues. V lost 5 bases and J lost 1, with 12 bases in between. Germline assignment: CDR1 MNHEY and CDR2 SVGAGI. The DNA of the CDR3 is TGTGCCAGCAGTCCGTCGGGTGAGAGCAATCAGCCCCAGCATTTT. Protein product: CASSPSGESNQPQHF.

V is TRBV15 and J is TRBJ2-5; 8 bases fit TRBD1. Looked up from germline, CDR1 is LNHNV and CDR2 is YYDKDF (reference sequence). The CDR3 totals 18 residues. J lost 4 bases, V lost 0 bases, and 13 bases had no gene match. The CDR3 reads CATSRDFRRTGTGETQYF. DNA of the CDR3: TGTGCCACCAGCAGAGATTTCAGGAGGACAGGGACCGGAGAGACCCAGTACTTC.

This chain joins TRBV7-6 and TRBJ2-7; the D is unclear. The germline gives CDR1 SGHVS, CDR2 FNYEAQ. With 0 bases removed from V and 3 bases from J, the gap between germline ends came to 12 bases. There are 15 residues in the CDR3. CDR3 sequence reads: CASSLASGASYEQYF. CDR3 in DNA: TGTGCCAGCAGCTTAGCTTCGGGTGCGAGCTACGAGCAGTACTTC.

V gene TRBV12-3 or TRBV12-4 combines with J gene TRBJ1-2; D might be TRBD1 (5 bases). V lost 5 bases and J 1 base, leaving 14 bases between the germline ends. CDR3 size: 15 residues. In DNA, the CDR3 is TGTGCCAGCAGTCCCCCTGGGGGATTTAACTATGGCTACACCTTC. This sequence encodes CASSPPGGFNYGYTF.

V usage is TRBV11-1 and J usage is TRBJ2-1, with 9 bases matching TRBD2. This CDR3 has 18 residues. V lost 4 bases and J lost 4; bases outside the gene matches: 14. Germline CDR1 is SGHAT and CDR2 is FQDESV (reference sequence). CDR3 region: CASSSPGGAGGPYNEQFF. The CDR3 DNA follows: TGTGCCAGCAGCTCCCCGGGGGGAGCGGGGGGACCGTACAATGAGCAGTTCTTC.

This clonotype has at least ten counts. The chain links TRBV7-8 to TRBJ2-7; 7 bases agree with TRBD1. Germline V gives CDR1 SGHVS, CDR2 FQNEAQ. CDR3 length: 13 residues. V was clipped by 4 bases and J by 2 bases; unmatched bases: 2. CDR3 sequence: CASSSDRTYEQYV. CDR3 nucleotides: TGTGCCAGCAGCTCGGACAGGACCTACGAGCAGTACGTC.

This clonotype was recorded at least ten times. CDR3 DNA sequence: TGTGCCAGCAGCCGGGAATCCGGGACAGGGGTTTATGAGCAGTTCTTC. Protein product: CASSRESGTGVYEQFF. This chain joins TRBV7-9 and TRBJ2-1; 10 bases map to TRBD1. Germline assignment: CDR1 SEHNR and CDR2 FQNEAQ (reference sequence). This CDR3 contains 16 residues. The V segment lost 5 bases and the J segment 8 bases; nucleotides outside the gene matches: 12.

The rearrangement joins TRBV14 to TRBJ1-2; 8 bases align to TRBD1. The length of the CDR3 is 15 residues. V was clipped by 4 bases and J by 3 bases; unmatched bases: 7. Germline CDR1 and CDR2: SGHDN and FVKESK. Written as DNA, the CDR3 is TGTGCCAGCAGCCTCGAGACAGGGGTTCACTATGGCTACACCTTC. This gives the protein CASSLETGVHYGYTF.

This clonotype was recorded a few times. The J gene is TRBJ2-7, the V gene TRBV28; maybe TRBD2 (5 bases). Between the trimmed V and J ends, which lost 6 bases and 1 base, there was a span of 13 bases. From germline, CDR1 is MDHEN and CDR2 SYDVKM. This CDR3 contains 14 residues. CDR3 sequence: CASSLQTKSYEQYV. CDR3 bases: TGTGCCAGCAGCTTACAGACTAAATCCTACGAGCAGTACGTC.